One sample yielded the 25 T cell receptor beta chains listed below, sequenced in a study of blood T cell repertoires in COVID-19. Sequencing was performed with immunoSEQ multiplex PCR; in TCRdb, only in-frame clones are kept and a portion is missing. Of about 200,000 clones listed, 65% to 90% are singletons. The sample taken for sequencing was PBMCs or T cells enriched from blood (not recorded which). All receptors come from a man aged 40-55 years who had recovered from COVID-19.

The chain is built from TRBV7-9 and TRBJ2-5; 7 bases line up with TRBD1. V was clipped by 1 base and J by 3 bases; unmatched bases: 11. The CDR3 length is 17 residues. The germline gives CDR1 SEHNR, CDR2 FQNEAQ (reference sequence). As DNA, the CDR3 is TGTGCCAGCAGCTTAGGAGTCGGGGACAGCCGAGAAGAGACCCAGTACTTC. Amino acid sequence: CASSLGVGDSREETQYF.

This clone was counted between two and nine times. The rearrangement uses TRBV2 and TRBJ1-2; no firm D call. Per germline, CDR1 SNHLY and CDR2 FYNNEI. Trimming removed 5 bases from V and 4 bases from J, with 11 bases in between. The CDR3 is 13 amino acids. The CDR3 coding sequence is TGTGCCAGCAGTCCAGACACCACCTATGGCTACACCTTC. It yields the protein CASSPDTTYGYTF.

The CDR3 sequence: CASHRGQGAVNTEAFF. For the CDR3, the DNA is TGCGCCAGCCACCGAGGACAGGGGGCCGTGAACACTGAAGCTTTCTTT. This chain joins TRBV5-1 and TRBJ1-1; 11 nucleotides align to TRBD1. V shed 7 bases and J 0 bases; nucleotides not matched to a gene: 8. The CDR3 is 16 residues long. Germline V CDR1 and CDR2: SGHRS, YFSETQ.

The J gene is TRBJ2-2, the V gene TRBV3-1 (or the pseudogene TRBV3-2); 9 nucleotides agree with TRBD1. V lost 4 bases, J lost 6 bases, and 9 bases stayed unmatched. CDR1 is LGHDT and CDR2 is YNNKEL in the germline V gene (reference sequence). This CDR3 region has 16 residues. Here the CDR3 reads CASSPKTGGGSGELFF. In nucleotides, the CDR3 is TGTGCCAGCAGCCCAAAGACAGGGGGGGGATCCGGGGAGCTGTTTTTT.

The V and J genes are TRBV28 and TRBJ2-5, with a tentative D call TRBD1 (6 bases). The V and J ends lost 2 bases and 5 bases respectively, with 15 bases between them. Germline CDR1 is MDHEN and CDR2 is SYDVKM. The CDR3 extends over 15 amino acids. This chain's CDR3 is CASSLSWDTGETQYF. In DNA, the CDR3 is TGTGCCAGCAGTTTAAGCTGGGACACGGGGGAGACCCAGTACTTC.

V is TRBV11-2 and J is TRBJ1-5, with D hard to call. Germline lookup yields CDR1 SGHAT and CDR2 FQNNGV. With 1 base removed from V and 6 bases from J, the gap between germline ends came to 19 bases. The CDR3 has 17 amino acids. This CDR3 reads CASSLGTSTGSGQPQHF. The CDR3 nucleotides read TGTGCCAGCAGCTTAGGGACTTCGACGGGTAGTGGTCAGCCCCAGCATTTT.

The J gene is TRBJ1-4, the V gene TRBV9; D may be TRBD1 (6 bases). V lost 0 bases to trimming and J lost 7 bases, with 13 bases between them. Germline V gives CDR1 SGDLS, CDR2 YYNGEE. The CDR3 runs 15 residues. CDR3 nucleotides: TGTGCCAGCAGCGTAGGGCAGGGGATGGTTGAAAAACTGTTTTTT. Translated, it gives CASSVGQGMVEKLFF.

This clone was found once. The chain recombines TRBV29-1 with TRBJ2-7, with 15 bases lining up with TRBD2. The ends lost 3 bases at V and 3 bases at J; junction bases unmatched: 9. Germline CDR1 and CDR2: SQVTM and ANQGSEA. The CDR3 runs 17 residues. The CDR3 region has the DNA TGCAGCGTTGATGGACTAGCGGGAGGGGGACGACTCTACGAGCAGTACTTC. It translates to CSVDGLAGGGRLYEQYF.

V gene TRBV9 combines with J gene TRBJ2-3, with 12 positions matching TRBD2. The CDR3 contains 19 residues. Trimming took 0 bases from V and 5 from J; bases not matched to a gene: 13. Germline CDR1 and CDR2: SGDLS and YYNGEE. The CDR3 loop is CASSVGILAGGREGDTQYF. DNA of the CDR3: TGTGCCAGCAGCGTAGGCATTCTAGCGGGAGGGCGTGAGGGAGATACGCAGTATTTT.

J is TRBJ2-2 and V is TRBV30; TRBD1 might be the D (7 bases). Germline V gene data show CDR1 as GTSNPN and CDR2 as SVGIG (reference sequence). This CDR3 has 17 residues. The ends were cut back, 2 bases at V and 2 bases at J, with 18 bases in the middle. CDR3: CAWSPKTGRGNTGELFF. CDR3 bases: TGTGCCTGGAGTCCAAAGACAGGGCGGGGAAACACCGGGGAGCTGTTTTTT.

CDR3 nucleotide sequence: TGTGCCAGCAGTTACCTGGCGGGTCCCTCCTACAATGAGCAGTTCTTC. Translation: CASSYLAGPSYNEQFF. The V call is TRBV6-2 or TRBV6-3, the J call TRBJ2-1; tentatively, D is TRBD2 (5 bases). Trimming left V 2 bases short and J 0 bases short, with 11 bases between. Germline CDR1 reads MNHEY; CDR2 reads SVGEGT. The CDR3 totals 16 residues.

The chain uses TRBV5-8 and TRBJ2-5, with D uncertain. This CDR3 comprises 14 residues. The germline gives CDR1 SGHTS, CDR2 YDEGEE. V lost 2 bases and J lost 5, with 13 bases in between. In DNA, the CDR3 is TGTGCCAGCAGCTTAGTGGGCCTTCCGGAGACCCAGTACTTC. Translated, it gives CASSLVGLPETQYF.

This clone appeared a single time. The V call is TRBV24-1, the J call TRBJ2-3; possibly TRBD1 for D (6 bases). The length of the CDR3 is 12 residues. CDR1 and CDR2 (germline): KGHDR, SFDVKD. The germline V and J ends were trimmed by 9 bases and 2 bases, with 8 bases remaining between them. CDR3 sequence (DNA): TGTGCCACCGAGGGGGACACAGATACGCAGTATTTT. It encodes CATEGDTDTQYF.

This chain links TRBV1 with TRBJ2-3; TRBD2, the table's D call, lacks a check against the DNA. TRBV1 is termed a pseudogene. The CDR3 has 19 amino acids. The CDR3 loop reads CTSSPIASGRAPSTDTQYF. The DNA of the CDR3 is TGCACCAGCAGCCCCATCGCCAGCGGGAGGGCCCCTAGCACAGATACGCAGTATTTT.

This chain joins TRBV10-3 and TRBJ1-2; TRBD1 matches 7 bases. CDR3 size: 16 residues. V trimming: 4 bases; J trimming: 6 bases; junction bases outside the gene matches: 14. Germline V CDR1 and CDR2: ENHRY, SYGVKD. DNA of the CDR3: TGTGCCATCAGTGTTGGCAGGGGGAATGAGGGAGATGGCTACACCTTC. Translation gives CAISVGRGNEGDGYTF.

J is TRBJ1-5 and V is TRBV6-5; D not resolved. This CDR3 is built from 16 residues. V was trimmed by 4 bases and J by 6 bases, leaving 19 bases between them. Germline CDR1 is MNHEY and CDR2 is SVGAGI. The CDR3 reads CASSSAADAASQPQHF. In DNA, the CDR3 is TGTGCCAGCAGTTCCGCGGCCGACGCCGCCAGTCAGCCCCAGCATTTT.

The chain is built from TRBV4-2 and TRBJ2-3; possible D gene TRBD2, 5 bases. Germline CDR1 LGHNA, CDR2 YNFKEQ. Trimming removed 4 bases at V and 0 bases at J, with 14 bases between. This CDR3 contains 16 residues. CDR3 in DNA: TGTGCCAGCAGCCGTCCCCGGGGTAGTAGCACAGATACGCAGTATTTT. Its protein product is CASSRPRGSSTDTQYF.

DNA for the CDR3: TGTGCCAGCAGCGCTGGGGACTCAAGCACAGATACGCAGTATTTT. It is translated as CASSAGDSSTDTQYF. This chain joins TRBV6-2 or TRBV6-3 and TRBJ2-3, with a weak D call TRBD2 (6 bases). The germline gives CDR1 MNHEY, CDR2 SVGEGT. V was cut by 6 bases and J by 0 bases, with 13 bases left in between. The CDR3 sequence is 15 residues long.

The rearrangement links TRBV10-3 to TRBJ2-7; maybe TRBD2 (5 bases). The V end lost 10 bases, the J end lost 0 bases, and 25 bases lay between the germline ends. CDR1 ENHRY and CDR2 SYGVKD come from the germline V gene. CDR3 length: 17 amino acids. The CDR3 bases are TGTGCCAACGTTGGGGAGTGGGCGGGTAATAGCTCCTACGAGCAGTACTTC. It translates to CANVGEWAGNSSYEQYF.

CDR3 residues: CASSEISGRADTQYF. For the CDR3, the DNA is TGTGCCAGCAGTGAGATTAGCGGGAGGGCAGATACGCAGTATTTT. The rearrangement links TRBV6-1 to TRBJ2-3; 11 nucleotides align to TRBD2. Unmatched junction bases numbered 3, after V lost 3 bases and J lost 4 bases. This CDR3 spans 15 amino acids. The germline gives CDR1 MNHNS, CDR2 SASEGT.

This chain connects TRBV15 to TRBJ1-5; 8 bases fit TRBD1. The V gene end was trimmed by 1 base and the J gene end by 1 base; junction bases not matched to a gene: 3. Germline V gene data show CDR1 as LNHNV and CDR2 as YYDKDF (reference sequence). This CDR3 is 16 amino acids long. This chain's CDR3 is CATSRGQGISNQPQHF. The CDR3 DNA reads TGTGCCACCAGCAGAGGACAGGGGATAAGCAATCAGCCCCAGCATTTT.

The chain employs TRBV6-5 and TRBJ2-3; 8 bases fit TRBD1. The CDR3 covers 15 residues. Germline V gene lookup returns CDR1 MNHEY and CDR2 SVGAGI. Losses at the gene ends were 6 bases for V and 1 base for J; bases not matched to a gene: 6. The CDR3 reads CASRLRTGRTDTQYF. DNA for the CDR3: TGTGCCAGCAGACTTCGGACAGGGCGCACAGATACGCAGTATTTT.

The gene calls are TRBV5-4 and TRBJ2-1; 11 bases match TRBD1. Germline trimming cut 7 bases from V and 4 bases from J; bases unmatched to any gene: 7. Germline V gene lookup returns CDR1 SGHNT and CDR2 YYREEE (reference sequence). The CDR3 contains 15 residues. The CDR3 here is CASGQGQGAYNEQFF. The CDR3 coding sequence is TGTGCCAGCGGTCAAGGACAGGGGGCGTACAATGAGCAGTTCTTC.

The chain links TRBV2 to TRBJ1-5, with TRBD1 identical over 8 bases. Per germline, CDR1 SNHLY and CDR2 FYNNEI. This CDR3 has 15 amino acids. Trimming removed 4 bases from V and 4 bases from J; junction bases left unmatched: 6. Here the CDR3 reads CASSGQGLINQPQHF. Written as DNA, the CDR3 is TGTGCCAGCAGTGGACAGGGGCTGATTAATCAGCCCCAGCATTTT. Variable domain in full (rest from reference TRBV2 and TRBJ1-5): EPEVTQTPSHQVTQMGQEVILRCVPISNHLYFYWYRQILGQKVEFLVSFYNNEISEKSEIFDDQFSVERPDGSNFTLKIRSTKLEDSAMYFCASSGQGLINQPQHFGDGTRLSIL.

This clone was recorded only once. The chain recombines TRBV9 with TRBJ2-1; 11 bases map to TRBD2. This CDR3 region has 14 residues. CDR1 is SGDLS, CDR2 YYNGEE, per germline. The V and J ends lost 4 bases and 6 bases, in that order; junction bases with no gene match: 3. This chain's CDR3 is CASSLSGRGNEQFF. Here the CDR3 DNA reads TGTGCCAGCAGCCTTAGCGGGAGGGGCAATGAGCAGTTCTTC. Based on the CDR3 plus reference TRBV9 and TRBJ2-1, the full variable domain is DSGVTQTPKHLITATGQRVTLRCSPRSGDLSVYWYQQSLDQGLQFLIQYYNGEERAKGNILERFSAQQFPDLHSELNLSSLELGDSALYFCASSLSGRGNEQFFGPGTRLTVL.